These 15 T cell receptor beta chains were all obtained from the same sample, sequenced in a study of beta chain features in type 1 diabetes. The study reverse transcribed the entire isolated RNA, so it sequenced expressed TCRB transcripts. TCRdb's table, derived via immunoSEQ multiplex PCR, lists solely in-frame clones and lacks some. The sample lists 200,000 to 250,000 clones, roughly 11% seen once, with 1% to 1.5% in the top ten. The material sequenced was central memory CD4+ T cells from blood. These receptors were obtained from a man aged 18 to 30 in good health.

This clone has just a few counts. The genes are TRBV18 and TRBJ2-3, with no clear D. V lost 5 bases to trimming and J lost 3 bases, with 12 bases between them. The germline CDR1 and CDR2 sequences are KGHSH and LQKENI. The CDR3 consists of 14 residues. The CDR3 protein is CASSAPGGTDTQYF. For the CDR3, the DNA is TGTGCCAGCTCAGCGCCCGGTGGGACAGATACGCAGTATTTT.

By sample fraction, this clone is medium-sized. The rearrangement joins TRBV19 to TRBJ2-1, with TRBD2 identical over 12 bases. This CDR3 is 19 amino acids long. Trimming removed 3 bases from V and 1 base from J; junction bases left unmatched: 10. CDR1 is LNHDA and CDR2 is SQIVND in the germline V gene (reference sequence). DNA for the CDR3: TGTGCCAGTAGTATTCCTAGCGGGAGGGCCTTTGGATCCTACAATGAGCAGTTCTTC. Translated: CASSIPSGRAFGSYNEQFF.

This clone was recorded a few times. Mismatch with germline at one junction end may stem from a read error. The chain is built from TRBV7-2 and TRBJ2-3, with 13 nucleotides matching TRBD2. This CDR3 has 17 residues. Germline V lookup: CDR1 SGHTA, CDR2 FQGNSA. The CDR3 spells CASSHGLAGERADTQYF. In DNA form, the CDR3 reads TGCGCCAGCAGCCACGGACTAGCGGGAGAACGGGCAGATACGCAGTATTTT.

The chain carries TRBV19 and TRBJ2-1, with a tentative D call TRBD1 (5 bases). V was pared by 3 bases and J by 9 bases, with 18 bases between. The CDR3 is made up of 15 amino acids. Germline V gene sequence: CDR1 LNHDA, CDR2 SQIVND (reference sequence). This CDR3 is CASSIRNRQSGEQFF. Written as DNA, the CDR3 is TGTGCCAGTAGTATCCGGAATCGACAGTCCGGTGAGCAGTTCTTC.

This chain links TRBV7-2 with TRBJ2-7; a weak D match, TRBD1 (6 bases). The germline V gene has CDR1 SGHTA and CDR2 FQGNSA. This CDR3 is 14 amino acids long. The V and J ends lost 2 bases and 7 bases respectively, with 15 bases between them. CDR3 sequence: CASSLFWDNVEQYF. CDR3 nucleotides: TGTGCCAGCAGCTTATTTTGGGACAACGTAGAGCAGTACTTC.

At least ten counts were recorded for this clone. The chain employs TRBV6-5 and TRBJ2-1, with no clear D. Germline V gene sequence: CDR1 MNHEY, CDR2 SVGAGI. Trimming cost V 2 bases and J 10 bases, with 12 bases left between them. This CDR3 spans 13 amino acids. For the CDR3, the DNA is TGTGCCAGCAGTTACATCGGGTCGAGCGAGCAGTTCTTC. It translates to CASSYIGSSEQFF.

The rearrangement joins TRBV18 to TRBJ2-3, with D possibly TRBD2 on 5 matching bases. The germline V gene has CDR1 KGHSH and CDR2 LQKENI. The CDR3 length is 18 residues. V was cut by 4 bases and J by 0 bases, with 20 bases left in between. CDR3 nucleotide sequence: TGTGCCAGCTCACGGTCCGGGCCTACGACGGGAAGCACAGATACGCAGTATTTT. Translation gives CASSRSGPTTGSTDTQYF.

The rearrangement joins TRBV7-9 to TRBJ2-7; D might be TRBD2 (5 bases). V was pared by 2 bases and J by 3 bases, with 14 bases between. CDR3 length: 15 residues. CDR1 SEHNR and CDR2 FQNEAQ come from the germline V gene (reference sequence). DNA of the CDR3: TGTGCCAGCAGCTTACCCGCTGAGGGAATCTACGAGCAGTACTTC. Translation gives CASSLPAEGIYEQYF.

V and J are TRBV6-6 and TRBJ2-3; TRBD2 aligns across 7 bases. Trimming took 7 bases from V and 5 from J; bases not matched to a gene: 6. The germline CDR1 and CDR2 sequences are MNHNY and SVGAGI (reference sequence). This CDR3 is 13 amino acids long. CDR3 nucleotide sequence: TGTGCCAGCATGCCTAGCGGAGTAGATACGCAGTATTTT. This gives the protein CASMPSGVDTQYF.

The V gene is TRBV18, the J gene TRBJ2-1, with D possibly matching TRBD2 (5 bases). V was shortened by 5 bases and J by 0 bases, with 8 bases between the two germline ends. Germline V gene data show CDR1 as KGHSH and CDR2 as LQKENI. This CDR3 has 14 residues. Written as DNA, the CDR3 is TGTGCCAGCTCAGGCGGGTCCTCCTACAATGAGCAGTTCTTC. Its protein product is CASSGGSSYNEQFF.

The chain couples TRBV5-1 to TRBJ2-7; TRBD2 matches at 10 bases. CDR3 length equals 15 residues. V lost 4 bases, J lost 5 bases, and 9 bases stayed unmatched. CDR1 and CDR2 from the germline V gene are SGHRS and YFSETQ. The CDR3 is CASSMTGLASHEQYF. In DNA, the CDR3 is TGCGCCAGCAGCATGACGGGACTAGCGTCCCACGAGCAGTACTTC.

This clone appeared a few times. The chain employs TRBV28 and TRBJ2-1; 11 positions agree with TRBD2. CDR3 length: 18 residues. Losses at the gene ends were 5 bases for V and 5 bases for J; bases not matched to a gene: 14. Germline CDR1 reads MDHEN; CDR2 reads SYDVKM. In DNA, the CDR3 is TGTGCCAGCAGTCCGCGACAGACTAGCGGGACATGGCACAATGAGCAGTTCTTC. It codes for CASSPRQTSGTWHNEQFF.

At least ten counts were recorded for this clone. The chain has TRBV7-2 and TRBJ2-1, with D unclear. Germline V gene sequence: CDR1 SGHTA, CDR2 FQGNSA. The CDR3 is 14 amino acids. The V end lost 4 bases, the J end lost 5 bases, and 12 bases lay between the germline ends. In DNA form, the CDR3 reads TGTGCCAGCAGCTCCGACTCGTTTAACAATGAGCAGTTCTTC. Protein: CASSSDSFNNEQFF. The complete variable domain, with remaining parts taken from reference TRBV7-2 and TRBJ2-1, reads GAGVSQSPSNKVTEKGKDVELRCDPISGHTALYWYRQSLGQGLEFLIYFQGNSAPDKSGLPSDRFSAERTGGSVSTLTIQRTQQEDSAVYLCASSSDSFNNEQFFGPGTRLTVL.

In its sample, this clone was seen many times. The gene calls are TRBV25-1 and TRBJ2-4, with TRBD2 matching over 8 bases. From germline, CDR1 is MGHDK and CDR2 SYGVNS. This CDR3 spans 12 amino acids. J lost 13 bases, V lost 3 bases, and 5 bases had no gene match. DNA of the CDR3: TGTGCCAGCAGTGAGCCTAGCGGGCTACAGTACTTC. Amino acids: CASSEPSGLQYF.

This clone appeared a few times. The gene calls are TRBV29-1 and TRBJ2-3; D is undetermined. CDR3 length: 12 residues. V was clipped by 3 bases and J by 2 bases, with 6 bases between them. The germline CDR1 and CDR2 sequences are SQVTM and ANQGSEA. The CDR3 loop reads CSVEGFTDTQYF. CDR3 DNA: TGCAGCGTTGAGGGGTTCACAGATACGCAGTATTTT.